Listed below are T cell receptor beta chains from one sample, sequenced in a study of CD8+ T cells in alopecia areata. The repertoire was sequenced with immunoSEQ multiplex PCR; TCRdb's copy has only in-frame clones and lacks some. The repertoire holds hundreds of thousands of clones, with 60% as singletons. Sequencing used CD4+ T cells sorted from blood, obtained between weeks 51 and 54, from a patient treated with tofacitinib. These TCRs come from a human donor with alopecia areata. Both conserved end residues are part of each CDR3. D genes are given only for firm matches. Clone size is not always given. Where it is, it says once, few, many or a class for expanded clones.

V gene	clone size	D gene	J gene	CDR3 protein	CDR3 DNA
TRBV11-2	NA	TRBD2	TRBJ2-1	CASSVAGSYNEQFF	TGTGCCAGCAGCGTAGCGGGCTCCTACAATGAGCAGTTCTTC
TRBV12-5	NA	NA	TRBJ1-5	CASGTTGGYLLHQPQHF	TGTGCTAGTGGAACTACTGGGGGCTATCTGCTGCATCAGCCCCAGCATTTT
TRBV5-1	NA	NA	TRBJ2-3	CASSRDGTTDTQYF	TGCGCCAGCAGCAGGGACGGGACCACAGATACGCAGTATTTT
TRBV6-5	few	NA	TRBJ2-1	CASSLEGSYNEQFF	TGTGCCAGCAGTTTAGAAGGCTCCTACAATGAGCAGTTCTTC
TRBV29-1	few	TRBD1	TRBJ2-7	CSVGTGSHEQYF	TGCAGCGTCGGGACAGGGTCCCACGAGCAGTACTTC
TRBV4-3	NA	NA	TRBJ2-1	CASSLYMGETNEQFF	TGCGCCAGCAGCCTCTACATGGGGGAAACCAATGAGCAGTTCTTC
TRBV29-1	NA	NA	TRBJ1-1	CSVVRRMNTEAFF	TGCAGCGTTGTCAGGAGGATGAACACTGAAGCTTTCTTT
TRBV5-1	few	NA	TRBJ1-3	CASSLEPRQQAGGNTIYF	TGCGCCAGCAGCTTGGAACCCCGTCAACAGGCGGGAGGAAACACCATATATTTT
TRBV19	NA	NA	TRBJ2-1	CASSIGHEQFF	TGTGCCAGTAGTATAGGTCATGAGCAGTTCTTC
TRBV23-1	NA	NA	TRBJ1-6	CATDGRGSENSPLHF	TGCGCCACCGACGGACGGGGGTCAGAAAATTCACCCCTCCACTTT
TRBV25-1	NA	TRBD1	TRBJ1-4	CASSEGTGTRLEKLFF	TGTGCCAGCAGTGAAGGGACAGGCACAAGACTTGAAAAACTGTTTTTT
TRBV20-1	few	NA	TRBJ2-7	CSARVLDEQYF	TGCAGTGCTAGAGTGCTGGACGAGCAGTACTTC
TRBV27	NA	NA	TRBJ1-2	CASSSVAGRLLNYGYTF	TGTGCCAGCAGTTCGGTAGCGGGCAGGCTCCTTAACTATGGCTACACCTTC
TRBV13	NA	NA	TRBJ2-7	CASSTLAGQSSYEQYF	TGTGCCAGCAGCACGTTAGCCGGCCAGAGCTCCTACGAGCAGTACTTC
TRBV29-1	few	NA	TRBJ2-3	CSIDPQDTQYF	TGCAGCATTGACCCCCAAGATACGCAGTATTTT
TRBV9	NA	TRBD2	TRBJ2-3	CASSALAGVRDF	TGTGCCAGCAGCGCCTTAGCGGGGGTGCGGGATTTT
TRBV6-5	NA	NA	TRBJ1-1	CASSSKGYTEAFF	TGTGCCAGCAGCTCCAAGGGGTACACTGAAGCTTTCTTT
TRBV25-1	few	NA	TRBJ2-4	CASSVGLAKNIQYF	TGTGCCAGCAGTGTTGGCCTAGCCAAAAACATTCAGTACTTC
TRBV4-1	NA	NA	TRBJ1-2	CASSQEPGGYGYTF	TGCGCCAGCAGCCAAGAGCCAGGCGGATATGGCTACACCTTC
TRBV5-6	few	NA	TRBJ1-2	CASSPPDSYYGYTF	TGTGCCAGCAGCCCACCGGACAGCTACTATGGCTACACCTTC
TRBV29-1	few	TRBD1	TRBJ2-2	CSGRQGGTGELFF	TGCAGCGGGAGACAGGGCGGCACCGGGGAGCTGTTTTTT
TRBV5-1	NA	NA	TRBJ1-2	CASRGLGQTYYGYTF	TGCGCCAGCAGGGGATTAGGACAGACCTACTATGGCTACACCTTC
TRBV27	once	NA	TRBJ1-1	CASSLGRGFQTEAFF	TGTGCCAGCAGTTTAGGGCGTGGATTCCAGACTGAAGCTTTCTTT
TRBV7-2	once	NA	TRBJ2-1	CASSLVDSYNEQFF	TGTGCCAGCAGCTTAGTTGACTCCTACAATGAGCAGTTCTTC
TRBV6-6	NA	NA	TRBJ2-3	CASSYSMPSDTQYF	TGTGCCAGCAGTTACTCAATGCCATCAGATACGCAGTATTTT
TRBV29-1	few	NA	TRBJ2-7	CSVARGHEQYF	TGCAGCGTAGCCAGGGGTCACGAGCAGTACTTC
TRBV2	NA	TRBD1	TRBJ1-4	CASRADRGSEKLFF	TGTGCCAGCAGAGCTGACAGGGGGAGTGAAAAACTGTTTTTT
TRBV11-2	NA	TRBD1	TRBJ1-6	CASSLATGGFTLNSPLHF	TGTGCCAGCAGCTTAGCGACAGGGGGGTTCACATTGAATTCACCCCTCCACTTT
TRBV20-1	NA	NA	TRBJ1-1	CSASTLKF	TGCAGTGCTAGTACCTTGAAGTTT
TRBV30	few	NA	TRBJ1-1	CAWSSGTEAFF	TGTGCCTGGAGTTCCGGGACAGAAGCTTTCTTT
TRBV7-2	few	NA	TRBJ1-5	CASSLEGLSNQPQHF	TGTGCCAGCAGCTTAGAGGGACTAAGCAATCAGCCCCAGCATTTT
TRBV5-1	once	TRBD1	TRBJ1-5	CASSLAGTANQPQHF	TGCGCCAGCAGTCTCGCCGGGACAGCTAATCAGCCCCAGCATTTT
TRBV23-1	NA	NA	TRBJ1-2	CATILPPTF	TGCGCCACCATCCTGCCACCCACCTTC
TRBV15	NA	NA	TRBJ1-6	CATSRETRKASPLHF	TGTGCCACCAGCAGAGAGACCCGGAAGGCTTCACCCCTCCACTTT
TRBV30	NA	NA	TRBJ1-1	CAWSGVFEAFF	TGTGCCTGGAGTGGAGTTTTCGAAGCTTTCTTT
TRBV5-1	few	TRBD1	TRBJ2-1	CASSLSGTGLRNEQFF	TGCGCCAGCAGCCTGAGTGGGACAGGACTTCGGAATGAGCAGTTCTTC
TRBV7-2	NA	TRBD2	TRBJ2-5	CASSQLAGDQETQYF	TGTGCCAGCAGCCAACTAGCGGGGGATCAAGAGACCCAGTACTTC
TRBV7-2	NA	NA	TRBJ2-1	CASSPWVTPNEQFF	TGTGCCAGCAGCCCATGGGTGACGCCGAATGAGCAGTTCTTC
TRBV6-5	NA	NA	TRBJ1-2	CASRLEANYGYTF	TGTGCCAGCAGACTGGAAGCTAACTATGGCTACACCTTC
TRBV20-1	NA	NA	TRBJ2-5	CSARVETQYF	TGCAGTGCTAGAGTAGAGACCCAGTACTTC
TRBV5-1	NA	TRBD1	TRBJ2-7	CASSPGTGSYEQYF	TGCGCCAGCAGCCCCGGGACAGGCTCCTACGAGCAGTACTTC
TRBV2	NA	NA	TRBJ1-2	CASRARTANYGYTF	TGTGCCAGCAGGGCGAGGACAGCGAACTATGGCTACACCTTC
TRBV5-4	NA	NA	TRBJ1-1	CASSSAQGRLNTEAFF	TGTGCCAGCAGCTCGGCCCAGGGACGGTTGAACACTGAAGCTTTCTTT
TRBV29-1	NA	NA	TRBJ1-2	CSVEGQGPANYGYTF	TGCAGCGTCGAGGGCCAGGGGCCGGCTAACTATGGCTACACCTTC
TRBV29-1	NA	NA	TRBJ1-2	CSVEENNYGYTF	TGCAGCGTTGAAGAGAATAACTATGGCTACACCTTC
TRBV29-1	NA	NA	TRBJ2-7	CSVEEGPPTYEQYF	TGCAGCGTTGAAGAGGGGCCGCCGACCTACGAGCAGTACTTC